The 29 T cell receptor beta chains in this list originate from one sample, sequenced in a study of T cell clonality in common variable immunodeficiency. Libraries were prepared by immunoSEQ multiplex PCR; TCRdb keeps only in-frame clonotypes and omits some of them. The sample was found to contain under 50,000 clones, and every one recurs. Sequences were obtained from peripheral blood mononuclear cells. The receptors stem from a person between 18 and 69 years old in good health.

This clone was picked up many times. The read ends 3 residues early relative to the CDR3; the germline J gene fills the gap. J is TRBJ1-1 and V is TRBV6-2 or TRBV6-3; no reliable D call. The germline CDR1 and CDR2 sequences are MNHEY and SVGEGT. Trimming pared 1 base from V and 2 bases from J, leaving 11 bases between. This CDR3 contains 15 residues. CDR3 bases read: TGTGCCAGCAGTTACTACCCGGAGGGCAACACTGAA. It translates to CASSYYPEGNTE. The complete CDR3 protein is CASSYYPEGNTEAFF.

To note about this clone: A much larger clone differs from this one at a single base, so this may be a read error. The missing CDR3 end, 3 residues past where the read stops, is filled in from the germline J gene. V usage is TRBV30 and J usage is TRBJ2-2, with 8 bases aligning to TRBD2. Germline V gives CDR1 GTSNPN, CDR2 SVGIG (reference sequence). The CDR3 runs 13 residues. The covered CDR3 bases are TGTGCCTGTTCGGGGGGGACTAATGAAAAG. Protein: CACSGGTNEK. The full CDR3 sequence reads CACSGGTNEKLFF.

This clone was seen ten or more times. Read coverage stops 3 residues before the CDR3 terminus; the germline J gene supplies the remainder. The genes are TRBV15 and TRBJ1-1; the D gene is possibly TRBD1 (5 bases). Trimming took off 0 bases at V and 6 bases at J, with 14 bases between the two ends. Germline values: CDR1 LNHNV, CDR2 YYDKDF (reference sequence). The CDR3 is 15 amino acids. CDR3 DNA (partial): TGTGCCACCAGCAGAGATTCAGGGATAACGGCTGAA. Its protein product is CATSRDSGITAE. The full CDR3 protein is CATSRDSGITAEAFF. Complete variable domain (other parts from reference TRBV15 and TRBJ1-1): DAMVIQNPRYQVTQFGKPVTLSCSQTLNHNVMYWYQQKSSQAPKLLFHYYDKDFNNEADTPDNFQSRRPNTSFCFLDIRSPGLGDTAMYLCATSRDSGITAEAFFGQGTRLTVV.

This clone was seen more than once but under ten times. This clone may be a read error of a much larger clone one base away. Here the CDR3 reads CASSGACSNQPQHF. CDR3 DNA, as far as it was read: TGTGCCAGCAGTGGCGCCTGTAGCAATCAGCCC. This chain connects TRBV2 to TRBJ1-5; D is undetermined. Coverage ceases 3 residues before the CDR3 finishes, and the germline J gene fills in the end. Germline V lookup: CDR1 SNHLY, CDR2 FYNNEI. This CDR3 contains 14 residues. Trimming left V 4 bases short and J 0 bases short, with 7 bases between. Full variable domain (rest looked up from reference TRBV2 and TRBJ1-5): EPEVTQTPSHQVTQMGQEVILRCVPISNHLYFYWYRQILGQKVEFLVSFYNNEISEKSEIFDDQFSVERPDGSNFTLKIRSTKLEDSAMYFCASSGACSNQPQHFGDGTRLSIL.

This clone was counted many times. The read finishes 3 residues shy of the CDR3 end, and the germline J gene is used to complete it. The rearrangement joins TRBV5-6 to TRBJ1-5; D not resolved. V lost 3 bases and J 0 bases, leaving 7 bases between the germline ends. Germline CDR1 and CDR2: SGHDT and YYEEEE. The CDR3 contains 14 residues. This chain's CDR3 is CASSWANSNQPQHF. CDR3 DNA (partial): TGTGCCAGCAGCTGGGCCAATAGCAATCAGCCC.

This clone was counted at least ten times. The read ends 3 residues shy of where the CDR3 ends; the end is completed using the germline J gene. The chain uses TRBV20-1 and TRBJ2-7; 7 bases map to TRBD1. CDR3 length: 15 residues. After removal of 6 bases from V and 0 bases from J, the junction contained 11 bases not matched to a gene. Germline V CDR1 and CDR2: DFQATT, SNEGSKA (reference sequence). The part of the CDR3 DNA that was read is TGCAGTGCAACCCGAGGGGACAGAGCCTCCTACGAG. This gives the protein CSATRGDRASYE. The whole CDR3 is CSATRGDRASYEQYF.

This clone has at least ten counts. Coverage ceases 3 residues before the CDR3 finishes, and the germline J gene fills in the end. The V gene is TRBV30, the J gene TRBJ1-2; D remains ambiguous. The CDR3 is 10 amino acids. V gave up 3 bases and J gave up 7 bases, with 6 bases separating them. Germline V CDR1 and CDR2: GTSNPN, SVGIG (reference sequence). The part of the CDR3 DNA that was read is TGTGCCTGGAGGACTTTTGGC. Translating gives CAWRTFG. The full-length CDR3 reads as CAWRTFGYTF.

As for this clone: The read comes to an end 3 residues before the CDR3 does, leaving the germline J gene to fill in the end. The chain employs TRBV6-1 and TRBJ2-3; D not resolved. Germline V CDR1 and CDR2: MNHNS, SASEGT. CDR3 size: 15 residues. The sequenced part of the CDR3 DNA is TGTGCCAGCAGTGAACAATGGCAGAATCAAGAGGCG. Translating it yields CASSEQWQNQEA. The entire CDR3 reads CASSEQWQNQEAQYF.

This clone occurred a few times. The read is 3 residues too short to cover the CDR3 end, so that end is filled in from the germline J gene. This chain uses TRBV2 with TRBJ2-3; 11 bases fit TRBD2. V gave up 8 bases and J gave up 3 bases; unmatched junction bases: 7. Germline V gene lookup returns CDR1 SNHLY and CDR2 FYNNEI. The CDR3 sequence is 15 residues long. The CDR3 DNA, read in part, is TGTGCCAGCGCCAATAGCGGGGGGGGGACAGATACG. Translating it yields CASANSGGGTDT. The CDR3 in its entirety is CASANSGGGTDTQYF.

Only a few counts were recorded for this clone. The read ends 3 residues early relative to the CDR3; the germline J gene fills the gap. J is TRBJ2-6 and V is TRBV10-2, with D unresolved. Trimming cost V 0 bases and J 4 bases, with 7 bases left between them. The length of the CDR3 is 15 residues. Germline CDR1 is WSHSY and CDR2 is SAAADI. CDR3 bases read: TGCGCCAGCAGTGAGTCTGGGCACGGGGCCAACGTC. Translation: CASSESGHGANV. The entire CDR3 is CASSESGHGANVLTF.

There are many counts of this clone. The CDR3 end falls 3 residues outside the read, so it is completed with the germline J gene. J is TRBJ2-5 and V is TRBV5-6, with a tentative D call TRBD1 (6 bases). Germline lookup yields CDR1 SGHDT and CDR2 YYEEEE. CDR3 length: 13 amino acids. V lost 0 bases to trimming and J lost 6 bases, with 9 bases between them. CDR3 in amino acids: CASSLGQGKTQYF. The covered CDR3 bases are TGTGCCAGCAGCTTGGGGCAGGGGAAGACC.

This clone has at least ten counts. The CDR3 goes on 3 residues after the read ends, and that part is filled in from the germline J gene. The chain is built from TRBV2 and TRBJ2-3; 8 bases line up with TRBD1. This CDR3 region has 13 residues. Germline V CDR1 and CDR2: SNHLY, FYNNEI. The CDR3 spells CASASRGRETQYF. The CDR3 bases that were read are TGTGCCAGCGCAAGCAGGGGGCGAGAGACG.

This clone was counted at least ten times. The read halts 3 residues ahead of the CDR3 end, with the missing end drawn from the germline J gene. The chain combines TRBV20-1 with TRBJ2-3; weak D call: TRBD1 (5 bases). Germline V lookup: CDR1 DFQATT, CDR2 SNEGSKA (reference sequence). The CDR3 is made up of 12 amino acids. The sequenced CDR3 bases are TGCAGTGCCCCGACAGATAGCTTTTCG. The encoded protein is CSAPTDSFS. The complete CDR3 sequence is CSAPTDSFSQYF.

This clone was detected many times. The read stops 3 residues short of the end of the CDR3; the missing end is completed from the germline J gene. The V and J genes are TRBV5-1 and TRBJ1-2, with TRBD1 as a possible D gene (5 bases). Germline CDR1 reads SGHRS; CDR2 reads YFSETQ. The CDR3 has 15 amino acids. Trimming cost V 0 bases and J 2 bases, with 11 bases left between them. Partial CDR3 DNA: TGCGCCAGCAGCTTGGCCCCGACAGCAAACTATGGC. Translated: CASSLAPTANYG. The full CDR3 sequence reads CASSLAPTANYGYTF.

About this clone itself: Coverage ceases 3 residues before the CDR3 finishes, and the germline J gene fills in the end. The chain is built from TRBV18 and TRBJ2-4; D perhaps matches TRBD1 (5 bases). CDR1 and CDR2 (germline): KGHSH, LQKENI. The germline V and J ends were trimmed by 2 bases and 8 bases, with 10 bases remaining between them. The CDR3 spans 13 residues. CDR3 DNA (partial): TGTGCCAGCTCACCAAACGCACAGGACATT. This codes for CASSPNAQDI. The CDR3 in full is CASSPNAQDIQYF.

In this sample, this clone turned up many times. CDR3 region: CAWSGQVNQPQHF. The sequenced CDR3 bases are TGTGCCTGGAGTGGACAGGTCAATCAGCCC. V and J are TRBV30 and TRBJ1-5, with D perhaps matching TRBD1 (6 bases). Sequencing ends 3 residues short of the CDR3 end; the germline J gene provides the rest. The CDR3 sequence is 13 residues long. V dropped 1 base and J dropped 3 bases, with 7 bases sitting between them. The germline V gene has CDR1 GTSNPN and CDR2 SVGIG (reference sequence). Full variable domain (rest looked up from reference TRBV30 and TRBJ1-5): SQTIHQWPATLVQPVGSPLSLECTVEGTSNPNLYWYRQAAGRGLQLLFYSVGIGQISSEVPQNLSASRPQDRQFILSSKKLLLSDSGFYLCAWSGQVNQPQHFGDGTRLSIL.

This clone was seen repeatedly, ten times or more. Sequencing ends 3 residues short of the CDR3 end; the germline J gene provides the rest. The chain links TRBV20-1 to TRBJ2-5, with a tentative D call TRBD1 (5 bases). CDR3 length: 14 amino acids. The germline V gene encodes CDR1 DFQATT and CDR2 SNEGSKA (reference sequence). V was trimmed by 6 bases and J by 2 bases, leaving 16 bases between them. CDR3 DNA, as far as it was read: TGCAGTGCCCAGAGCCGACAGCCACAAGAGACC. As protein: CSAQSRQPQET. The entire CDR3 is CSAQSRQPQETQYF.

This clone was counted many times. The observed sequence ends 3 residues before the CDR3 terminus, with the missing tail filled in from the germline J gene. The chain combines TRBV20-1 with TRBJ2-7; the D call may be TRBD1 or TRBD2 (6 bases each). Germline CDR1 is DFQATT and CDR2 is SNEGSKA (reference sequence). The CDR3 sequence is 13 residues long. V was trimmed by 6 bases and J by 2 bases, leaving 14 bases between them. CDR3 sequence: CSADGGDTYEQYF. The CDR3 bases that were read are TGCAGTGCCGACGGAGGGGACACCTACGAG.

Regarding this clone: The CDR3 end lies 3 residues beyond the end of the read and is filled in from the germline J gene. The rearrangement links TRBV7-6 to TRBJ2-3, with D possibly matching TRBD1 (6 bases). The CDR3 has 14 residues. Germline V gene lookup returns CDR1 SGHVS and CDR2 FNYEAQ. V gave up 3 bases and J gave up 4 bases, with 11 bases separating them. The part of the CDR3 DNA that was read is TGTGCCAGCAGCTTTACAGGGATCTCAGATACG. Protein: CASSFTGISDT. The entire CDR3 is CASSFTGISDTQYF.

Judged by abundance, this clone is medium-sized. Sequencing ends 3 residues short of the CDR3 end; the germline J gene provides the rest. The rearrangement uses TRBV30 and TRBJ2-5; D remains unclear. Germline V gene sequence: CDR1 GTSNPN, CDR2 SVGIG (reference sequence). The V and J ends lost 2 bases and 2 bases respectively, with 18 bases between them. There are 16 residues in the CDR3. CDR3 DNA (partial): TGTGCCTGGAGTCAAGGTCTGGATTGGGCACAAGAGACC. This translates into CAWSQGLDWAQET. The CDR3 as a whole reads CAWSQGLDWAQETQYF.

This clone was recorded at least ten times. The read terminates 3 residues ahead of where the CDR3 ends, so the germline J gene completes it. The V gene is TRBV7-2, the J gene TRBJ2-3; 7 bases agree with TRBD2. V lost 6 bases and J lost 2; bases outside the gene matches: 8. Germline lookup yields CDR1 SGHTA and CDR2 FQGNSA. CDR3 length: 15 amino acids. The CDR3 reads CASRPAGTTTDTQYF. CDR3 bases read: TGTGCCAGCAGGCCAGCGGGGACTACCACAGATACG. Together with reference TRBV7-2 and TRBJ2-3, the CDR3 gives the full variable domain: GAGVSQSPSNKVTEKGKDVELRCDPISGHTALYWYRQSLGQGLEFLIYFQGNSAPDKSGLPSDRFSAERTGGSVSTLTIQRTQQEDSAVYLCASRPAGTTTDTQYFGPGTRLTVL.

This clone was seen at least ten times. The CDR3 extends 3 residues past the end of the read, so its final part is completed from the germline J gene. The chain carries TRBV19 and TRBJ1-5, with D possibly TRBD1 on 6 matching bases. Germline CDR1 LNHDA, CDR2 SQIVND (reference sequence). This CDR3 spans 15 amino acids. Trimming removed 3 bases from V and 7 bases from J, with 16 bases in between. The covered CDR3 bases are TGTGCCAGTAGTATGAATACAGGGAGGGAGCAGCCC. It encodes CASSMNTGREQP. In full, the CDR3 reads CASSMNTGREQPQHF.

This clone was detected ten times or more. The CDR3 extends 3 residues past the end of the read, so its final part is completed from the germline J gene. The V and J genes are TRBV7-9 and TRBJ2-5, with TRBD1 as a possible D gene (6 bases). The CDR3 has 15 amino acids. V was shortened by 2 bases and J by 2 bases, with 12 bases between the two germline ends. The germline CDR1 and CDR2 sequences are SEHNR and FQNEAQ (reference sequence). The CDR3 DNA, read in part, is TGTGCCAGCAGCTTACCCAGGGGAAGTCAAGAGACC. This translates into CASSLPRGSQET. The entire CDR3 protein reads CASSLPRGSQETQYF.

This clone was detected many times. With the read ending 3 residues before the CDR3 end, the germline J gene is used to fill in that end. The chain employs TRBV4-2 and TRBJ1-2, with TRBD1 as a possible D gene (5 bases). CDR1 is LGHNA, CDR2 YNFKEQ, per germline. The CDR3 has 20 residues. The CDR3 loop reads CASSPRTSGGISTSTDTYTF. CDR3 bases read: TGTGCCAGCAGCCCCAGAACTAGCGGGGGGATTTCTACTAGCACAGATACC.

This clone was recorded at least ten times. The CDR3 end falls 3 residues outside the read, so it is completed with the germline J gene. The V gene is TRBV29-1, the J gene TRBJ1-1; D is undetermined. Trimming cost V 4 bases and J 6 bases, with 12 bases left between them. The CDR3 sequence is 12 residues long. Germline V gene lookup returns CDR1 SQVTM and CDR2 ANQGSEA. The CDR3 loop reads CSVVRVPPEAFF. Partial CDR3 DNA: TGCAGCGTTGTGCGGGTCCCCCCTGAA.

The CDR3 protein is CASSPRQGASEKLFF. The part of the CDR3 DNA that was read is TGTGCCAGCTCACCCCGACAGGGGGCAAGTGAAAAG. This chain connects TRBV18 to TRBJ2-2; 10 bases match TRBD1. With the read ending 3 residues before the CDR3 end, the germline J gene is used to fill in that end. The CDR3 spans 15 residues. Germline loops: CDR1 KGHSH, CDR2 LQKENI.

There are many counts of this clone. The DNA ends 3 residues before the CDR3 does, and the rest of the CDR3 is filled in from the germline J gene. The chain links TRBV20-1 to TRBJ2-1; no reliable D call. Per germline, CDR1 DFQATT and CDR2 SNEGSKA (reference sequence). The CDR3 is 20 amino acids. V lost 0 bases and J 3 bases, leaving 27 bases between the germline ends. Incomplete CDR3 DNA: TGCAGTGCTAGAGATTTTAGTTCAAGGGTTGTTTCGGTTGTCTACAATGAG. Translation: CSARDFSSRVVSVVYNE. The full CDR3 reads CSARDFSSRVVSVVYNEQFF.

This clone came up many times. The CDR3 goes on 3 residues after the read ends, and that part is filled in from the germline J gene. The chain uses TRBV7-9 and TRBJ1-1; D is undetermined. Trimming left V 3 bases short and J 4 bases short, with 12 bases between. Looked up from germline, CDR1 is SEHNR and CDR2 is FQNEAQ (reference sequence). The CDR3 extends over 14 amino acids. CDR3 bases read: TGTGCCAGCAGCTTCCCAGGCGGGGTCACTGAA. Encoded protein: CASSFPGGVTE. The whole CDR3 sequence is CASSFPGGVTEAFF. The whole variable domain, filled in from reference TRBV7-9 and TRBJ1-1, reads DTGVSQNPRHKITKRGQNVTFRCDPISEHNRLYWYRQTLGQGPEFLTYFQNEAQLEKSRLLSDRFSAERPKGSFSTLEIQRTEQGDSAMYLCASSFPGGVTEAFFGQGTRLTVV.

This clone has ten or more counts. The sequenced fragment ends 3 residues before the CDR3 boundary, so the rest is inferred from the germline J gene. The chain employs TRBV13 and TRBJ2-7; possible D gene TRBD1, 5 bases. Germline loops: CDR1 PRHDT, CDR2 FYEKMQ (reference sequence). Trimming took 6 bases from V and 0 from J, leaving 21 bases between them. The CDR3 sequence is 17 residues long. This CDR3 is CASSSTLDSQNSYEQYF. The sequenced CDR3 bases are TGTGCCAGCAGTTCTACTCTCGACAGTCAGAACTCCTACGAG.